This T cell receptor beta chain is drawn from a study of cytomegalovirus exposure and HLA in healthy donors. Study-level results: Usually a TCR sequence was rare, but some public TCRs were found in many donors. The study flagged 150 to 200 TCR beta chains as cytomegalovirus-associated.

PCR involved 60 Vbeta and 13 Jbeta primers. Profiling relied on immunoSEQ multiplex PCR, and the TCRdb table lists in-frame clones only, not all of them. Of 120,000 to 150,000 clones listed, around a tenth were seen once; the top ten hold 1.5% to 2%. As to this clone: Antigen unknown.

The CDR3 runs 13 residues. Germline V lookup: CDR1 ENHRY, CDR2 SYGVKD. V was clipped by 6 bases and J by 2 bases, with 10 bases between them. This sequence originates from a male donor in good health and CMV-seronegative. The sequenced material came from PBMCs. The chain recombines TRBV10-3 with TRBJ2-5; a weak D match, TRBD2 (6 bases). The DNA for the CDR3 is TGTGCCATCAGGGTCGCGGGGCAAGAGACCCAGTACTTC. Protein: CAIRVAGQETQYF.